The table lists the clone carrying this TCR beta chain with a few counts. Its antigen is not known. These data come from a study of beta chain features in type 1 diabetes. Whole-study context: Across the samples, some 99 million sorted cells were examined in total. General study findings and limits: Insertions at VDJ junctions were less frequent in type 1 diabetes patients. These patients also deleted more nucleotides at the same junctions. A cDNA-based sequencing approach could over-represent cells with high TCR expression.

Since all of the isolated RNA was reverse transcribed, expressed TCRB transcripts were what got sequenced. The average output of naive, central memory and regulatory T cell samples was approximately 3.7 million reads. The repertoire was sequenced with immunoSEQ multiplex PCR; TCRdb's copy has only in-frame clones and lacks some. This repertoire shows approximately 400,000 clones, approximately 15% found once; its top ten account for approximately 0.019%. Germline assignment: CDR1 SGHAT and CDR2 FQNNGV. CDR3 length: 17 amino acids. V trimming: 4 bases; J trimming: 9 bases; junction bases outside the gene matches: 14.

The chain has TRBV11-2 and TRBJ2-4; 11 nucleotides line up with TRBD2. Material: naive CD4+ T cells from blood. The sequence derives from a woman aged 18-35 years in good health. The CDR3 here is CASSWGGSGRAGGIQYF. The CDR3 nucleotides are TGTGCCAGCAGCTGGGGGGGTAGCGGGAGGGCTGGGGGCATTCAGTACTTC.